The source of this TCR beta chain is a study of a mutant IDH1 vaccine in newly diagnosed glioma. Study overall: Treated individuals were 62.5% male and around 40% female, averaging 40.4 years of age. Every participant had undergone radiotherapy, temozolomide, or both before, and most underwent both.

General study findings and limits: It seemed that pseudoprogression was not linked to changes in the top peripheral T cell clonotypes.

TCRdb keeps only in-frame clones here, not all; method: immunoSEQ multiplex PCR. The sample has tens of thousands of clones, roughly 92% seen once. Remarks on this clone: The antigen is undetermined.

Time point: baseline, week 1 (first vaccination visit). Treatment: pre-vaccination baseline after standard-of-care therapy. There were new WHO grade 3 or 4 astrocytomas in the donors, and these were IDH1-mutant and ATRX-lost. Material: PBMCs, obtained from a glioma patient treated with radiotherapy, temozolomide or both. This TCR was recovered from a young man with glioma.

CDR3 sequence (DNA): TGTGCCAGCAGCGTAGCTCCAGGGGCAGACACTGAAGCTTTCTTT. It specifies CASSVAPGADTEAFF. This chain connects TRBV9 to TRBJ1-1, with D tentatively TRBD1 (6 bases). Deletions cut 0 bases from V and 3 bases from J, with 12 bases between. There are 15 residues in the CDR3. CDR1 and CDR2 from the germline V gene are SGDLS and YYNGEE.